A selection of T cell receptor beta chains follows, all from one sample in a study of T cell responses to AZD1222 COVID-19 vaccine. Using immunoSEQ multiplex PCR, the repertoire was profiled, and TCRdb retains in-frame clones only, with some absent. The sample contains tens of thousands of clones, roughly 84% of which appear only once. This sample comprised peripheral blood, obtained on day 0 of AZD1222 vaccination. Receptor source: an adult in good health. CDR3s include the opening cysteine and the closing phenylalanine or tryptophan. The D gene is left open where the match is weak. Some rows have no size entry. The others give once, few or many, or a class for an expanded clone.

clone size: .
J gene: TRBJ2-7
D gene: .
V gene: TRBV4-2
CDR3 DNA: TGTGCCAGCAGCCAAGACTACGGGTACGAGCAGTACTTC
CDR3 protein: CASSQDYGYEQYF

clone size: .
J gene: TRBJ2-1
D gene: .
V gene: TRBV5-6
CDR3 DNA: TGTGCCAGCAGTCAGCAGGGTGAGCAGTTCTTC
CDR3 protein: CASSQQGEQFF

clone size: .
J gene: TRBJ1-2
D gene: TRBD1
V gene: TRBV6-5
CDR3 DNA: TGTGCCAGCAGTTACGGACAGGGGTACTATGGCTACACCTTC
CDR3 protein: CASSYGQGYYGYTF

clone size: once
J gene: TRBJ2-1
D gene: .
V gene: TRBV5-4
CDR3 DNA: TGTGCCAGCAGCTTGGAAGCACACTCCTACAATGAGCAGTTCTTC
CDR3 protein: CASSLEAHSYNEQFF

clone size: .
J gene: TRBJ1-2
D gene: TRBD1
V gene: TRBV27
CDR3 DNA: TGTGCCAGCAGTTTGGTGACAGGGGGCTGGGGCTACACCTTC
CDR3 protein: CASSLVTGGWGYTF

clone size: .
J gene: TRBJ2-7
D gene: TRBD1
V gene: TRBV5-6
CDR3 DNA: TGTGCCAGCAGGCCGGGACAGGGCTACGAGCAGTACTTC
CDR3 protein: CASRPGQGYEQYF

clone size: .
J gene: TRBJ1-5
D gene: .
V gene: TRBV10-3
CDR3 DNA: TGTGCCATCGGTGGGGGGCTGTGGCAGCCCCAGCATTTT
CDR3 protein: CAIGGGLWQPQHF

clone size: few
J gene: TRBJ2-4
D gene: .
V gene: TRBV19
CDR3 DNA: TGTGCCAGTACTTATGGAGGGGGCGGCAACATTCAGTACTTC
CDR3 protein: CASTYGGGGNIQYF

clone size: .
J gene: TRBJ2-2
D gene: .
V gene: TRBV2
CDR3 DNA: TGTGCCAGCAGTAGTATCGCGAACACCGGGGAGCTGTTTTTT
CDR3 protein: CASSSIANTGELFF

clone size: .
J gene: TRBJ2-1
D gene: .
V gene: TRBV24-1
CDR3 DNA: TGTGCCACCAGTAACTACGGTGAGCAGTTCTTC
CDR3 protein: CATSNYGEQFF

clone size: .
J gene: TRBJ2-3
D gene: TRBD1
V gene: TRBV6-4
CDR3 DNA: TGTGCCAGCAGTGGAGGGACAGGCCCCACAGATACGCAGTATTTT
CDR3 protein: CASSGGTGPTDTQYF

clone size: .
J gene: TRBJ2-7
D gene: .
V gene: TRBV19
CDR3 DNA: TGTGCCAGTAGTATGGTAAGACGCGGGACGGGGTCCTACGAGCAGTACTTC
CDR3 protein: CASSMVRRGTGSYEQYF

clone size: .
J gene: TRBJ1-6
D gene: .
V gene: TRBV7-2
CDR3 DNA: TGTGCCAGCAGCTCCCGCCTAAATTCACCCCTCCACTTT
CDR3 protein: CASSSRLNSPLHF

clone size: .
J gene: TRBJ1-2
D gene: .
V gene: TRBV12-3/TRBV12-4
CDR3 DNA: TGTGCCAGCAGTTTAAGCCCGGGCTATGGCTACACCTTC
CDR3 protein: CASSLSPGYGYTF

clone size: .
J gene: TRBJ1-4
D gene: .
V gene: TRBV11-2
CDR3 DNA: TGTGCCAGCAGCTCCGGACGGTCTGCAACTAATGAAAAACTGTTTTTT
CDR3 protein: CASSSGRSATNEKLFF

clone size: .
J gene: TRBJ2-6
D gene: .
V gene: TRBV7-2
CDR3 DNA: TGTGCCAGCAGCGCCAACTCTGGGGCCAACGTCCTGACTTTC
CDR3 protein: CASSANSGANVLTF

clone size: .
J gene: TRBJ1-4
D gene: .
V gene: TRBV2
CDR3 DNA: TGTGCCAGCAAGGGGGGCTTCACTAATGAAAAACTGTTTTTT
CDR3 protein: CASKGGFTNEKLFF

clone size: .
J gene: TRBJ1-4
D gene: TRBD1
V gene: TRBV6-5
CDR3 DNA: TGTGCCAGCAGGGCGGGACAGGGTCGGAATGAAAAACTGTTTTTT
CDR3 protein: CASRAGQGRNEKLFF

clone size: .
J gene: TRBJ2-7
D gene: .
V gene: TRBV6-6
CDR3 DNA: TGTGCCAGCAGTTACGAGGGGGAGAGAATTATCTACGAGCAGTACTTC
CDR3 protein: CASSYEGERIIYEQYF

clone size: .
J gene: TRBJ2-7
D gene: TRBD2
V gene: TRBV28
CDR3 DNA: TGTGCCAGCGGTTCTAGCGGCGTCTACGAGCAGTACTTC
CDR3 protein: CASGSSGVYEQYF

clone size: .
J gene: TRBJ1-1
D gene: .
V gene: TRBV7-9
CDR3 DNA: TGTGCCAGCAGCTTGGAGGGGAGCACTGAAGCTTTCTTT
CDR3 protein: CASSLEGSTEAFF

clone size: .
J gene: TRBJ2-7
D gene: .
V gene: TRBV6-2/TRBV6-3
CDR3 DNA: TGTGCCAGCAGTTATTTGGGGGTGTTAGACGAGCAGTACTTC
CDR3 protein: CASSYLGVLDEQYF

clone size: .
J gene: TRBJ2-1
D gene: .
V gene: TRBV4-3
CDR3 DNA: TGCGCCAGCAGCCAAACTAGCTGGTATGAGCAGTTCTTC
CDR3 protein: CASSQTSWYEQFF

clone size: .
J gene: TRBJ1-1
D gene: .
V gene: TRBV6-2/TRBV6-3
CDR3 DNA: TGTGCCAGCAGTATGGACTCGAGGGCGGGGACTGAAGCTTTCTTT
CDR3 protein: CASSMDSRAGTEAFF

clone size: .
J gene: TRBJ2-7
D gene: TRBD1
V gene: TRBV19
CDR3 DNA: TGTGCCAGTAAACGGGACAGGGGGCCATACGAGCAGTACTTC
CDR3 protein: CASKRDRGPYEQYF

clone size: .
J gene: TRBJ1-1
D gene: .
V gene: TRBV6-6
CDR3 DNA: TGTGCCAGCAGTTACGTAGGGCACACTGAAGCTTTCTTT
CDR3 protein: CASSYVGHTEAFF

clone size: .
J gene: TRBJ2-5
D gene: .
V gene: TRBV5-4
CDR3 DNA: TGTGCCAGCAGCTTGGGGGTTTGGGAGACCCAGTACTTC
CDR3 protein: CASSLGVWETQYF

clone size: .
J gene: TRBJ2-5
D gene: .
V gene: TRBV27
CDR3 DNA: TGTGCCAGCAGGTGGGCGGAGACCCAGTACTTC
CDR3 protein: CASRWAETQYF

clone size: .
J gene: TRBJ2-3
D gene: .
V gene: TRBV6-4
CDR3 DNA: TGTGCCAGCAGTGACTCGAGCGAGACAGGGTCAGCGGGGGGCACAGATACGCAGTATTTT
CDR3 protein: CASSDSSETGSAGGTDTQYF

clone size: .
J gene: TRBJ1-3
D gene: TRBD1
V gene: TRBV5-4
CDR3 DNA: TGTGCCAGCAGCGCTCAGGGGGCCGGAAACACCATATATTTT
CDR3 protein: CASSAQGAGNTIYF

clone size: once
J gene: TRBJ2-7
D gene: .
V gene: TRBV6-2/TRBV6-3
CDR3 DNA: TGTGCCAGCAGTTATATCTACGAGCAGTACTTC
CDR3 protein: CASSYIYEQYF

clone size: .
J gene: TRBJ1-1
D gene: .
V gene: TRBV5-5
CDR3 DNA: TGTGCCAGCAGCAACGGGGGTGGAACTGAAGCTTTCTTT
CDR3 protein: CASSNGGGTEAFF

clone size: .
J gene: TRBJ1-6
D gene: TRBD1
V gene: TRBV14
CDR3 DNA: TGTGCCAGCAGCCACCGGCCGGGACAGGGTGTAACTTCACCCCTCCACTTT
CDR3 protein: CASSHRPGQGVTSPLHF

clone size: .
J gene: TRBJ2-6
D gene: .
V gene: TRBV7-9
CDR3 DNA: TGTGCCAGCAGCCAACTAGTTAACGTCCTGACTTTC
CDR3 protein: CASSQLVNVLTF

clone size: .
J gene: TRBJ2-3
D gene: .
V gene: TRBV7-9
CDR3 DNA: TGTGCCAGCGCGGGGGCCACAGATACGCAGTATTTT
CDR3 protein: CASAGATDTQYF

clone size: .
J gene: TRBJ1-2
D gene: .
V gene: TRBV6-2/TRBV6-3
CDR3 DNA: TGTGCCAGCAGCGACACCTCCTATGGCTACACCTTC
CDR3 protein: CASSDTSYGYTF

clone size: .
J gene: TRBJ2-1
D gene: .
V gene: TRBV27
CDR3 DNA: TGTGCCAGCAGCCGCGCCGGCGGGGAAGGGGGTGAGCAGTTCTTC
CDR3 protein: CASSRAGGEGGEQFF

clone size: .
J gene: TRBJ1-6
D gene: .
V gene: TRBV11-2
CDR3 DNA: TGTGCCAGCAGCTTAGAGAACCCCCGACAATCACCCCTCCACTTT
CDR3 protein: CASSLENPRQSPLHF

clone size: .
J gene: TRBJ2-1
D gene: .
V gene: TRBV20-1
CDR3 DNA: TGCAGTGCTAACCGGGACTCACGGCAGTTCTTC
CDR3 protein: CSANRDSRQFF

clone size: .
J gene: TRBJ1-1
D gene: TRBD1
V gene: TRBV30
CDR3 DNA: TGTGCCTGGAGTCAGGGGGCAGGGACTGAAGCTTTCTTT
CDR3 protein: CAWSQGAGTEAFF

clone size: once
J gene: TRBJ2-2
D gene: .
V gene: TRBV9
CDR3 DNA: TGTGCCAGCACGCCAAACACCGGGGAGCTGTTTTTT
CDR3 protein: CASTPNTGELFF

clone size: .
J gene: TRBJ1-2
D gene: TRBD1
V gene: TRBV5-4
CDR3 DNA: TGTGCCAGCAGCTGGGAAGAGACAGGGGGAGGGGGCTACACCTTC
CDR3 protein: CASSWEETGGGGYTF

clone size: .
J gene: TRBJ1-4
D gene: .
V gene: TRBV18
CDR3 DNA: TGTGCCAGCTCCGTGGTTAGCGAAAAACTGTTTTTT
CDR3 protein: CASSVVSEKLFF

clone size: .
J gene: TRBJ1-5
D gene: TRBD1
V gene: TRBV28
CDR3 DNA: TGTGCCAGCAGTTCGGGACAGGCCCGATTGAGGGATCAGCCCCAGCATTTT
CDR3 protein: CASSSGQARLRDQPQHF

clone size: few
J gene: TRBJ2-2
D gene: TRBD2
V gene: TRBV5-1
CDR3 DNA: TGCGCCAGCAGCTTGGAGCGGGGTACCGGGGAGCTGTTTTTT
CDR3 protein: CASSLERGTGELFF

clone size: few
J gene: TRBJ1-6
D gene: .
V gene: TRBV6-5
CDR3 DNA: TGTGCCAGCAGGGGGACTTATAATTCACCCCTCCACTTT
CDR3 protein: CASRGTYNSPLHF

clone size: .
J gene: TRBJ2-1
D gene: TRBD1
V gene: TRBV4-3
CDR3 DNA: TGCGCCAGCAGCCTAGGCAGGGGGCGCCCCGGTGAGCAGTTCTTC
CDR3 protein: CASSLGRGRPGEQFF

clone size: .
J gene: TRBJ2-1
D gene: TRBD1
V gene: TRBV4-2
CDR3 DNA: TGTGCCAGCAGCCAAGATAAAGGGGACAGGGTCTTCAGTGAGCAGTTCTTC
CDR3 protein: CASSQDKGDRVFSEQFF

clone size: .
J gene: TRBJ2-1
D gene: TRBD1
V gene: TRBV6-6
CDR3 DNA: TGTGCCAGCATTCCCGGGACAGGGGGCGGTATAATTGAGCAGTTCTTC
CDR3 protein: CASIPGTGGGIIEQFF

clone size: .
J gene: TRBJ2-7
D gene: TRBD1
V gene: TRBV2
CDR3 DNA: TGTGCCAGTAGGGCAGGGGGCGACTTGGACGAGCAGTACTTC
CDR3 protein: CASRAGGDLDEQYF

clone size: .
J gene: TRBJ1-3
D gene: .
V gene: TRBV4-3
CDR3 DNA: TGCGCCAGCAGCCAAGTTACCGGAAACACCATATATTTT
CDR3 protein: CASSQVTGNTIYF

clone size: .
J gene: TRBJ1-3
D gene: TRBD1
V gene: TRBV5-6
CDR3 DNA: TGTGCCAGCAGCTTGGGGACAGGGCGGTCTGGAAACACCATATATTTT
CDR3 protein: CASSLGTGRSGNTIYF

clone size: .
J gene: TRBJ2-7
D gene: .
V gene: TRBV11-3
CDR3 DNA: TGTGCCAGCAGCTTCCTCGGGGCTAGCGAGCAGTACTTC
CDR3 protein: CASSFLGASEQYF

clone size: .
J gene: TRBJ1-2
D gene: TRBD1
V gene: TRBV19
CDR3 DNA: TGTGCCAGTAGTATACAGGGGGCCTCCAACTATGGCTACACCTTC
CDR3 protein: CASSIQGASNYGYTF

clone size: .
J gene: TRBJ1-1
D gene: TRBD1
V gene: TRBV2
CDR3 DNA: TGTGCCAGCAGCCGACAGGGGCGGGACACTGAAGCTTTCTTT
CDR3 protein: CASSRQGRDTEAFF

clone size: .
J gene: TRBJ2-7
D gene: TRBD1
V gene: TRBV19
CDR3 DNA: TGTGCCAGTAGCCTGGGGGGACAGGGGCATTACGAGCAGTACTTC
CDR3 protein: CASSLGGQGHYEQYF

clone size: .
J gene: TRBJ1-4
D gene: .
V gene: TRBV19
CDR3 DNA: TGTGCCAGTAGTCCGGGGAAGGTTGGGGGCAATGAAAAACTGTTTTTT
CDR3 protein: CASSPGKVGGNEKLFF

clone size: few
J gene: TRBJ1-2
D gene: .
V gene: TRBV19
CDR3 DNA: TGTGCCAGCATCCCAACCGGGACACCCTATGGCTACACCTTC
CDR3 protein: CASIPTGTPYGYTF

clone size: .
J gene: TRBJ2-7
D gene: TRBD1
V gene: TRBV6-5
CDR3 DNA: TGTGCCAGCAGTCCCAGGGCAGGGGGCCACGAGCAGTACTTC
CDR3 protein: CASSPRAGGHEQYF

clone size: .
J gene: TRBJ2-1
D gene: TRBD1
V gene: TRBV4-3
CDR3 DNA: TGCGCCAGCAGCCACCTAAAGGGACAGGGGGCGAGTGAGCAGTTCTTC
CDR3 protein: CASSHLKGQGASEQFF